This T cell receptor (beta chain) originates from a study of blood T cell repertoires in COVID-19. Looking at the study overall: Italy, Spain and the United States were the sources of the convalescent and acute COVID-19 samples. T cells, B-cell-depleted T cells, or PBMCs supplied cDNA or gDNA.

Trimming stripped 6 bases from V and 1 base from J, with 6 bases between. Germline V gene sequence: CDR1 DFQATT, CDR2 SNEGSKA (reference sequence). The CDR3 runs 11 residues. Measured with immunoSEQ multiplex PCR; TCRdb has only the in-frame clones, and not every one. The sample carries around 260,000 clones, around 86% recorded once. The chain combines TRBV20-1 with TRBJ1-1; D is undetermined. The sequenced material came from peripheral blood. This receptor was identified in a middle-aged woman who had recovered from COVID-19. CDR3 nucleotide sequence: TGCAGTGCAATAAAGAACACTGAAGCTTTCTTT. It yields the protein CSAIKNTEAFF.